This TCR beta chain came from a study of shared clonotypes between healthy human individuals. Study-level results: Sampling involved blood alone; tissue repertoires likely differ. Among donors, the sharing of clonotypes was expected to be influenced by sequencing depth.

Those who donated were healthy HIV-negative adults, with no recent acute infections or vaccinations reported. Several immunoSEQ 96-well plates shared each subset's DNA, each plate a replicate. The protocol was immunoSEQ multiplex PCR, while the TCRdb copy is restricted to in-frame clones and leaves out a portion. The sample lists about 2.3 million clones; about 90% were seen once. A note on this clone: Its target is unknown. The sample has other DNA sequences that encode this CDR3 too.

V lost 0 bases, J lost 5 bases, and 7 bases lay in between. The CDR3 covers 13 residues. Germline CDR1 is MNHEY and CDR2 is SVGAGI. This TCR was sampled from a man aged 18 to 35 in good health. Some clones in this sample may be carry-over from other donors' samples. This chain links TRBV6-5 with TRBJ1-2; maybe TRBD1 (6 bases). The sample was naive CD4+ T cells from PBMCs. Subset noted: CD45RA+ positively selected. The chain's CDR3 is CASSYSRGYGYTF. The CDR3 DNA follows: TGTGCCAGCAGTTACTCGAGGGGGTATGGCTACACCTTC.